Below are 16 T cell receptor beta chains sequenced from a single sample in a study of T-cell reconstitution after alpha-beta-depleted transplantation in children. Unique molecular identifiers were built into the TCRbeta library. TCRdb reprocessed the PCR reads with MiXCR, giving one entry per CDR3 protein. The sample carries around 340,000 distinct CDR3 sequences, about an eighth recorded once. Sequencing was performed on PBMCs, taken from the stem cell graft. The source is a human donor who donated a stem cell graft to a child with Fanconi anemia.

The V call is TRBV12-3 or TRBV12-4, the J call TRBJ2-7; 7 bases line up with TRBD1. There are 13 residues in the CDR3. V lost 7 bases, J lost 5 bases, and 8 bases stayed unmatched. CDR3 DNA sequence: TGTGCCAGCACCGAGACAGGGATCGACGAGCAGTACTTC. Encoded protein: CASTETGIDEQYF.

The CDR3, as DNA: TGTGCCAGCAGTTACGGGACTAGCGGGGAGGCAGATACGCAGTATTTT. Protein product: CASSYGTSGEADTQYF. The gene calls are TRBV6-2 or TRBV6-3 and TRBJ2-3, with 13 bases identical to TRBD2. The CDR3 sequence is 16 residues long. Germline V gene data show CDR1 as MNHEY and CDR2 as SVGEGT. With V trimmed by 2 bases and J by 4 bases, 3 bases remained unmatched.

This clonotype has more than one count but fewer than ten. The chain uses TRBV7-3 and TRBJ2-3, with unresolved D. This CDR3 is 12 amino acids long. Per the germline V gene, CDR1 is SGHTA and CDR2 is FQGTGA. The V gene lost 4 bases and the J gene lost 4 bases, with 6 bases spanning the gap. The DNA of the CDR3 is TGTGCCAGCAGCTCTCAATCAGATACGCAGTATTTT. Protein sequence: CASSSQSDTQYF.

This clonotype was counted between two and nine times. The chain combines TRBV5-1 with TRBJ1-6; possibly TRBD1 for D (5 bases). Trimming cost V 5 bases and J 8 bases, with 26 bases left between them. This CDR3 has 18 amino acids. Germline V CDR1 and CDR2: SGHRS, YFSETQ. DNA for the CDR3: TGCGCCAGCAGGACGACAGCAGTGGGCCTCAGAGGGGATTCACCCCTCCACTTT. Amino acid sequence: CASRTTAVGLRGDSPLHF.

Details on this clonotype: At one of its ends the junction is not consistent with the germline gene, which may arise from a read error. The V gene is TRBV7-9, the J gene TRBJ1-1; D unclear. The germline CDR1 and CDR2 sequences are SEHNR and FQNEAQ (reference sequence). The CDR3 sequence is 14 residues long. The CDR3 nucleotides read TGTGCCAGCACCTTAGTAGACGTGAACACTGAAGCTTTCTTT. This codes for CASTLVDVNTEAFF.

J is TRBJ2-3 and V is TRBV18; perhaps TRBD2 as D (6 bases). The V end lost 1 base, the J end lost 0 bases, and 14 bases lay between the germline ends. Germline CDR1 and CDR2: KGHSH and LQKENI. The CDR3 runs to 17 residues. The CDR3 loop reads CASSPLLAGFSTDTQYF. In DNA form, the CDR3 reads TGTGCCAGCTCACCACTTTTGGCGGGGTTCAGCACAGATACGCAGTATTTT.

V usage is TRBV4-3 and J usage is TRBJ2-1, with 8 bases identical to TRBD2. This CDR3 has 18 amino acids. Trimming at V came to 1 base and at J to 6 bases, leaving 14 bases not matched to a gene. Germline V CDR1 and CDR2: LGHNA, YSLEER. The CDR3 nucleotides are TGCGCCAGCAGCCAAGGCTCACCGGGGGGGGGCGCCGTCAATGAGCAGTTCTTC. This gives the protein CASSQGSPGGGAVNEQFF.

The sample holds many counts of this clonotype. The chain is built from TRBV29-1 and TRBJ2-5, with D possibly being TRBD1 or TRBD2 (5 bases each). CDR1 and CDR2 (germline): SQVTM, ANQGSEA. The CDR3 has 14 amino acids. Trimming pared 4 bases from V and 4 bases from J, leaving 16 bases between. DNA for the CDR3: TGCAGCGTTGGGGGACGTGGGATAGGAGAGACCCAGTACTTC. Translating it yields CSVGGRGIGETQYF. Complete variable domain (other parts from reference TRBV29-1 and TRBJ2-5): SAVISQKPSRDICQRGTSLTIQCQVDSQVTMMFWYRQQPGQSLTLIATANQGSEATYESGFVIDKFPISRPNLTFSTLTVSNMSPEDSSIYLCSVGGRGIGETQYFGPGTRLLVL.

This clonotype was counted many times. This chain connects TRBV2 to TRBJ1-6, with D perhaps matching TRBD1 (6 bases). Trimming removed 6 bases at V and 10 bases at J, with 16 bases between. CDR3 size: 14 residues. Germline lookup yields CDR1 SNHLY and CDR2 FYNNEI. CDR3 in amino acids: CASRREGGGSPLHF. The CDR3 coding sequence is TGTGCCAGCAGAAGGGAAGGGGGAGGGTCACCCCTCCACTTT. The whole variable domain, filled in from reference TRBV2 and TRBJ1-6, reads EPEVTQTPSHQVTQMGQEVILRCVPISNHLYFYWYRQILGQKVEFLVSFYNNEISEKSEIFDDQFSVERPDGSNFTLKIRSTKLEDSAMYFCASRREGGGSPLHFGNGTRLTVT.

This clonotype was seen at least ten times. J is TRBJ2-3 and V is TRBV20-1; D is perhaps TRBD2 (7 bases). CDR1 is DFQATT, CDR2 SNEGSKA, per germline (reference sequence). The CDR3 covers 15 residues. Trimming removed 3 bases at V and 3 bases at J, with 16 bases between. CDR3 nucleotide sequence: TGCAGTGCTAGCTCGGGGGCGGGGGAAACAGATACGCAGTATTTT. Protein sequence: CSASSGAGETDTQYF.

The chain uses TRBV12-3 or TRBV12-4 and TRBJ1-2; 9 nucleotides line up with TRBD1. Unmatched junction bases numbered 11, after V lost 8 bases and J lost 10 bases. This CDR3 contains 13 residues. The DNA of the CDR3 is TGTGCCAGCGGCAGAGGGGGACAGGGATCCTACACCTTC. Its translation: CASGRGGQGSYTF.

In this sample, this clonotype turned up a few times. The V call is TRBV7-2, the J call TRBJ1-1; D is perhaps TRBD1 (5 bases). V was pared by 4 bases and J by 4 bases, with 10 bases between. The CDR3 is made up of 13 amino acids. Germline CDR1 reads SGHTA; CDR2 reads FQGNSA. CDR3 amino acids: CASSWRQLTEAFF. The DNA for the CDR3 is TGTGCCAGCAGCTGGAGACAGCTCACTGAAGCTTTCTTT.

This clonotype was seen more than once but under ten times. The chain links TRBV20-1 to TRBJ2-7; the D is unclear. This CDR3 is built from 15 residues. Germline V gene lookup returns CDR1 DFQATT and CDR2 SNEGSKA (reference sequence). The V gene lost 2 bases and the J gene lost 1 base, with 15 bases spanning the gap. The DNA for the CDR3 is TGCAGTGCTAGATCCAGTGGTACCGCTTCCTACGAGCAGTACTTC. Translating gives CSARSSGTASYEQYF.

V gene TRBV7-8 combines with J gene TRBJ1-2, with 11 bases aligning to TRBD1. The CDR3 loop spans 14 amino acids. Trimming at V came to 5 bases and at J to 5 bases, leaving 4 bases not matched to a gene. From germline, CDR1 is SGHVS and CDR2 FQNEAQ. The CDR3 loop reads CASSRDRGGYGYTF. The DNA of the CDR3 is TGTGCCAGCAGCCGGGACAGGGGGGGATATGGCTACACCTTC.

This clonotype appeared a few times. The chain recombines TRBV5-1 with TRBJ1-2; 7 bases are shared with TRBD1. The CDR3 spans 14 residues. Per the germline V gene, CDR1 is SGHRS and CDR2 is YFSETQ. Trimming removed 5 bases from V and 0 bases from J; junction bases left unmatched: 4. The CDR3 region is CASSWDRTNYGYTF. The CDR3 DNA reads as TGCGCCAGCAGTTGGGACAGAACTAACTATGGCTACACCTTC.

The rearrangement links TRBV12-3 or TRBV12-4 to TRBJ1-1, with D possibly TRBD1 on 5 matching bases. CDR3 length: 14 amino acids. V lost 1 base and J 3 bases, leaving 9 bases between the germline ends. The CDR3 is CASSLGGADTEAFF. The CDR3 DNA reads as TGTGCCAGCAGTTTAGGGGGCGCGGACACTGAAGCTTTCTTT.